The rows below give T cell receptor beta chains drawn from one sample of a study of cytotoxic CD8 clonotypes in ibrutinib-treated CLL. Only in-frame clones appear in the TCRdb table, and some are missing; sequencing was by immunoSEQ multiplex PCR. The data contain 250,000 to 350,000 clones, less than 85% of them singletons. Source: PBMCs, taken at disease progression, from a patient treated with ibrutinib. The receptors come from a human donor with chronic lymphocytic leukemia. The CDR3 runs from the conserved cysteine through the conserved F or W. A D gene is named only where the DNA matches it firmly. Rows give clone size only sometimes, using once, few, many, or a class for an expanded clone.

clone size: -
V gene: TRBV4-1
J gene: TRBJ1-2
D gene: -
CDR3 protein: CASSQDEPGLGYGYTF
CDR3 DNA: TGCGCCAGCAGCCAAGATGAGCCCGGGCTGGGCTATGGCTACACCTTC

clone size: -
V gene: TRBV7-2
J gene: TRBJ2-1
D gene: TRBD2
CDR3 protein: CASSYSGAYNEQFF
CDR3 DNA: TGTGCCAGCAGCTATAGCGGGGCCTACAATGAGCAGTTCTTC

clone size: -
V gene: TRBV7-9
J gene: TRBJ2-2
D gene: -
CDR3 protein: CASSTLSGTNTGELFF
CDR3 DNA: TGTGCCAGCAGCACATTAAGCGGAACGAACACCGGGGAGCTGTTTTTT

clone size: -
V gene: TRBV29-1
J gene: TRBJ1-1
D gene: TRBD1
CDR3 protein: CSVGTGRWLDTEAFF
CDR3 DNA: TGCAGCGTTGGGACAGGGAGGTGGTTAGACACTGAAGCTTTCTTT

clone size: -
V gene: TRBV4-1
J gene: TRBJ2-7
D gene: -
CDR3 protein: CASSQARASGRSSYEQYF
CDR3 DNA: TGCGCCAGCAGCCAAGCCCGGGCCTCTGGCAGGTCGAGCTACGAGCAGTACTTC

clone size: -
V gene: TRBV7-6
J gene: TRBJ1-2
D gene: TRBD1
CDR3 protein: CASSFQGSGGYGYTF
CDR3 DNA: TGTGCCAGCAGCTTTCAGGGGTCAGGGGGGTATGGCTACACCTTC

clone size: -
V gene: TRBV2
J gene: TRBJ2-5
D gene: TRBD1
CDR3 protein: CASSLDRGGETQYF
CDR3 DNA: TGTGCCAGCAGCCTAGACAGGGGTGGTGAGACCCAGTACTTC

clone size: -
V gene: TRBV27
J gene: TRBJ2-7
D gene: -
CDR3 protein: CASSLGVAGRYEQYF
CDR3 DNA: TGTGCCAGCAGTTTAGGAGTCGCGGGCCGCTACGAGCAGTACTTC

clone size: -
V gene: TRBV19
J gene: TRBJ2-3
D gene: TRBD1
CDR3 protein: CASSTRGQGATDTQYF
CDR3 DNA: TGTGCCAGTAGCACTAGGGGGCAGGGGGCGACAGATACGCAGTATTTT

clone size: -
V gene: TRBV5-8
J gene: TRBJ2-7
D gene: -
CDR3 protein: CASSSWTYPNYEQYF
CDR3 DNA: TGTGCCAGCAGCTCCTGGACGTACCCAAACTACGAGCAGTACTTC

clone size: -
V gene: TRBV10-3
J gene: TRBJ2-2
D gene: -
CDR3 protein: CAIRGGAKTGELFF
CDR3 DNA: TGTGCCATCAGAGGAGGGGCAAAGACCGGGGAGCTGTTTTTT

clone size: -
V gene: TRBV7-9
J gene: TRBJ2-3
D gene: -
CDR3 protein: CASSLAISETDTQYF
CDR3 DNA: TGTGCCAGCAGCTTAGCCATTTCAGAGACAGATACGCAGTATTTT

clone size: -
V gene: TRBV5-1
J gene: TRBJ2-7
D gene: -
CDR3 protein: CASSSGYEQYF
CDR3 DNA: TGCGCCAGCAGCTCAGGGTACGAGCAGTACTTC

clone size: -
V gene: TRBV9
J gene: TRBJ2-7
D gene: TRBD1
CDR3 protein: CASSLHRDRVVSGNEQYF
CDR3 DNA: TGTGCCAGCAGCCTCCACCGGGACAGGGTAGTGAGCGGCAACGAGCAGTACTTC

clone size: -
V gene: TRBV18
J gene: TRBJ1-5
D gene: TRBD1
CDR3 protein: CASSGQGAQPQHF
CDR3 DNA: TGTGCCAGCTCAGGACAGGGGGCACAGCCCCAGCATTTT

clone size: -
V gene: TRBV5-1
J gene: TRBJ2-5
D gene: -
CDR3 protein: CASSLLFSGGETQYF
CDR3 DNA: TGCGCCAGCAGCTTGTTGTTTTCTGGGGGAGAGACCCAGTACTTC

clone size: -
V gene: TRBV5-1
J gene: TRBJ1-6
D gene: -
CDR3 protein: CASSLVAARYSPLHF
CDR3 DNA: TGCGCCAGCAGCTTGGTGGCAGCTCGGTATTCACCCCTCCACTTT

clone size: -
V gene: TRBV11-3
J gene: TRBJ2-3
D gene: -
CDR3 protein: CASSSGTQSTDTQYF
CDR3 DNA: TGTGCCAGCAGCTCCGGGACACAATCCACAGATACGCAGTATTTT

clone size: -
V gene: TRBV4-1
J gene: TRBJ2-7
D gene: TRBD1
CDR3 protein: CASSQADRVIYEQYF
CDR3 DNA: TGCGCCAGCAGCCAGGCTGACAGGGTAATTTACGAGCAGTACTTC

clone size: few
V gene: TRBV19
J gene: TRBJ1-1
D gene: -
CDR3 protein: CASTHPHRAGNTEAFF
CDR3 DNA: TGTGCCAGTACCCACCCCCACAGGGCCGGGAACACTGAAGCTTTCTTT

clone size: -
V gene: TRBV7-9
J gene: TRBJ2-7
D gene: -
CDR3 protein: CASSLAPFTSRASYEQYF
CDR3 DNA: TGTGCCAGCAGCTTAGCTCCCTTTACTAGTAGGGCGTCCTACGAGCAGTACTTC

clone size: -
V gene: TRBV28
J gene: TRBJ2-3
D gene: TRBD2
CDR3 protein: CASRYSPHAGTSGRVTQYF
CDR3 DNA: TGTGCCAGCAGATACTCACCGCACGCAGGGACTAGCGGGCGTGTTACGCAGTATTTT

clone size: -
V gene: TRBV11-1
J gene: TRBJ2-7
D gene: TRBD1
CDR3 protein: CASSPRYRGPYEQYF
CDR3 DNA: TGTGCCAGCAGCCCGAGGTACAGGGGTCCGTACGAGCAGTACTTC

clone size: -
V gene: TRBV9
J gene: TRBJ2-7
D gene: TRBD1
CDR3 protein: CASSDRDRSYEQYF
CDR3 DNA: TGTGCCAGCAGCGACCGGGACAGGTCCTACGAGCAGTACTTC

clone size: -
V gene: TRBV29-1
J gene: TRBJ2-1
D gene: -
CDR3 protein: CSVRGSGALSYNEQFF
CDR3 DNA: TGCAGCGTGAGGGGGAGCGGGGCCCTCTCCTACAATGAGCAGTTCTTC

clone size: -
V gene: TRBV28
J gene: TRBJ1-2
D gene: -
CDR3 protein: CASLWGEPSVRGGSGGYTF
CDR3 DNA: TGTGCCAGTCTATGGGGGGAGCCCTCGGTCCGGGGTGGATCGGGTGGCTACACCTTC

clone size: -
V gene: TRBV6-5
J gene: TRBJ2-1
D gene: TRBD1
CDR3 protein: CASRHRDREVGEQFF
CDR3 DNA: TGTGCCAGCAGACACCGGGACAGGGAAGTGGGTGAGCAGTTCTTC

clone size: -
V gene: TRBV7-9
J gene: TRBJ2-5
D gene: TRBD2
CDR3 protein: CASSLAPGGSQETQYF
CDR3 DNA: TGTGCCAGCAGCTTAGCCCCCGGCGGGAGCCAAGAGACCCAGTACTTC

clone size: -
V gene: TRBV19
J gene: TRBJ1-2
D gene: -
CDR3 protein: CASSQGPANYGYTF
CDR3 DNA: TGTGCCAGTAGTCAGGGGCCGGCTAACTATGGCTACACCTTC

clone size: -
V gene: TRBV6-6
J gene: TRBJ2-7
D gene: -
CDR3 protein: CASRQDSFSYEQYF
CDR3 DNA: TGTGCCAGCAGACAGGACAGTTTCTCCTACGAGCAGTACTTC

clone size: -
V gene: TRBV18
J gene: TRBJ1-2
D gene: TRBD1
CDR3 protein: CASSPLDRGSYGYTF
CDR3 DNA: TGTGCCAGCTCACCACTGGACAGGGGAAGCTATGGCTACACCTTC

clone size: -
V gene: TRBV7-2
J gene: TRBJ2-1
D gene: -
CDR3 protein: CASSLGLDHTHEQFF
CDR3 DNA: TGTGCCAGCAGCTTAGGACTAGATCACACCCATGAGCAGTTCTTC

clone size: -
V gene: TRBV7-8
J gene: TRBJ2-5
D gene: -
CDR3 protein: CASSWFVGDTQETQYF
CDR3 DNA: TGTGCCAGCAGCTGGTTCGTAGGGGATACCCAAGAGACCCAGTACTTC

clone size: -
V gene: TRBV11-2
J gene: TRBJ1-2
D gene: -
CDR3 protein: CASSLEWGQPAYGYTF
CDR3 DNA: TGTGCCAGCAGCTTAGAATGGGGACAACCAGCCTATGGCTACACCTTC

clone size: -
V gene: TRBV5-1
J gene: TRBJ2-1
D gene: -
CDR3 protein: CATSTGPYNEQFF
CDR3 DNA: TGCGCCACTTCGACAGGCCCCTACAATGAGCAGTTCTTC

clone size: few
V gene: TRBV4-1
J gene: TRBJ1-1
D gene: -
CDR3 protein: CASSQITGWENTEAFF
CDR3 DNA: TGCGCCAGCAGCCAAATAACAGGGTGGGAGAACACTGAAGCTTTCTTT